The clone carrying this T cell receptor beta chain is a singleton in its sample. Its antigen remains unidentified. These data originate in a study of T cells after yellow fever vaccination. Across the whole study: In the case of low-cell-number fractions, SMART-Seq v4 Ultra Low Input was used for preparation.

Overall study results and limits: Faster peaking, at day 5 versus 15, marked a secondary response that was weaker. Booster sampling recovered most clones from primary vaccination (approximately 96% CD4, over 75% CD8).

Trimming took 5 bases from V and 8 from J; bases not matched to a gene: 14. CDR3 size: 15 residues. CDR1 and CDR2 from the germline V gene are MDHEN and SYDVKM. TCR cDNA was made by 5'RACE template switching, adding a universal primer site and UMIs. TCRdb used MiXCR to reprocess the 5' RACE reads, holding one entry per CDR3 protein. This sample has 400,000 to 650,000 distinct CDR3 sequences, with 21% found just once. The chain is built from TRBV28 and TRBJ1-2; 7 bases fit TRBD1. The TCR was taken from a man between 18 and 29 years old who received the YFV17D yellow fever vaccine. The sequences come from PBMCs, collected about 20 days after the first yellow fever vaccination. The CDR3 DNA reads as TGTGCCAGCAGTGCCCCCGCAGGGGGGAAGGAGGGCTACACCTTC. It is translated as CASSAPAGGKEGYTF.